This entry lists 31 T cell receptor beta chains sequenced from one sample in a study of blood T cell repertoires in COVID-19. Data came from immunoSEQ multiplex PCR; TCRdb stores just in-frame clones and leaves some out. In the table there are around 220,000 clones, around 90% of which are singletons. Input material: PBMCs or T cells enriched from blood (not recorded which). The receptors were sampled from a man in his thirties or forties who had been exposed to COVID-19.

The chain carries TRBV7-2 and TRBJ2-3, with a possible D match to TRBD1 (6 bases). The CDR3 sequence is 17 residues long. The ends were cut back, 1 base at V and 0 bases at J, with 14 bases in the middle. Germline loops: CDR1 SGHTA, CDR2 FQGNSA. Here the CDR3 reads CASSLGVWGLSTDTQYF. The CDR3 DNA reads as TGTGCCAGCAGCTTAGGAGTATGGGGGCTAAGCACAGATACGCAGTATTTT.

The chain combines TRBV27 with TRBJ1-2; D unresolved. With 11 bases removed from V and 4 bases from J, the gap between germline ends came to 23 bases. The CDR3 length is 15 residues. From germline, CDR1 is MNHEY and CDR2 SMNVEV (reference sequence). As DNA, the CDR3 is TGTGCCCCCCGGGGTTCTCCTCGGTTCGGCTATGGCTACACCTTC. Amino acid sequence: CAPRGSPRFGYGYTF.

This clone was counted only a few times. The chain links TRBV7-2 to TRBJ1-1; TRBD1 aligns across 7 bases. Per germline, CDR1 SGHTA and CDR2 FQGNSA. V shed 7 bases, J shed 3 bases, and the junction held 8 bases outside the gene matches. This CDR3 spans 14 amino acids. This CDR3 reads CASTLSGQDTEAFF. The CDR3 bases are TGTGCCAGCACCCTGAGTGGACAGGACACTGAAGCTTTCTTT.

The V call is TRBV6-5, the J call TRBJ2-6; a weak D match, TRBD1 (5 bases). Germline lookup yields CDR1 MNHEY and CDR2 SVGAGI. Trimming shortened V by 7 bases and J by 2 bases, and 6 bases separated the two germline ends. CDR3 length equals 13 residues. CDR3 sequence: CASKGAGANVLTF. The DNA of the CDR3 is TGTGCCAGCAAAGGGGCTGGGGCCAACGTCCTGACTTTC.

The chain links TRBV27 to TRBJ1-2, with TRBD1 as a possible D gene (6 bases). In germline, CDR1 is MNHEY, CDR2 SMNVEV (reference sequence). CDR3 size: 13 residues. Trimming stripped 4 bases from V and 3 bases from J, with 9 bases between. The CDR3 bases are TGTGCCAGCAGTTCCCGACAGGACTATGGCTACACCTTC. Its translation is CASSSRQDYGYTF.

The V gene is TRBV5-1, the J gene TRBJ2-5; TRBD2 matches at 9 bases. After removal of 7 bases from V and 5 bases from J, the junction contained 9 bases not matched to a gene. Germline CDR1 SGHRS, CDR2 YFSETQ. The CDR3 is made up of 14 amino acids. The CDR3 DNA sequence: TGCGCCAGCGGACAAGCGGGGGGTTCGGAGACCCAGTACTTC. As protein: CASGQAGGSETQYF.

J is TRBJ2-5 and V is TRBV3-1 (or the pseudogene TRBV3-2); 7 nucleotides align to TRBD2. This CDR3 has 15 amino acids. Germline CDR1 reads LGHDT; CDR2 reads YNNKEL (reference sequence). The V and J ends lost 1 base and 7 bases, in that order; junction bases with no gene match: 9. CDR3 nucleotides: TGTGCCAGCAGCCAAGTTAGTTCTAGCGGTGGGACCCAGTACTTC. Protein: CASSQVSSSGGTQYF.

V gene TRBV4-3 combines with J gene TRBJ2-1; 7 nucleotides agree with TRBD1. V was pared by 0 bases and J by 7 bases, with 15 bases of the junction left unmatched. CDR1 and CDR2 from the germline V gene are LGHNA and YSLEER. There are 18 residues in the CDR3. The CDR3 coding sequence is TGCGCCAGCAGCCAAGATCGAGGCGTCGGGACAGAACCTAATGAGCAGTTCTTC. Translating gives CASSQDRGVGTEPNEQFF.

The V gene is TRBV29-1, the J gene TRBJ2-2; D gene uncertain. Trimming removed 4 bases from V and 4 bases from J, with 4 bases in between. Per the germline V gene, CDR1 is SQVTM and CDR2 is ANQGSEA. This CDR3 contains 11 residues. The CDR3 region is CSVGATGELFF. The CDR3 DNA follows: TGCAGCGTTGGGGCCACCGGGGAGCTGTTTTTT.

This chain joins TRBV30 and TRBJ1-3; no clear D. This CDR3 is built from 13 residues. Germline CDR1 and CDR2: GTSNPN and SVGIG (reference sequence). V lost 5 bases to trimming and J lost 4 bases, with 12 bases between them. As DNA, the CDR3 is TGTGCCTGGTGCTCGGGAGCCGGAAACACCATATATTTT. It specifies CAWCSGAGNTIYF.

The chain has TRBV4-3 and TRBJ2-7, with 10 positions matching TRBD1. Germline assignment: CDR1 LGHNA and CDR2 YSLEER. Germline trimming cut 2 bases from V and 3 bases from J; bases unmatched to any gene: 10. This CDR3 is built from 17 residues. The CDR3 DNA sequence: TGCGCCAGCAGCCAAAATAACCCGGGACAGGGGAACTACGAGCAGTACTTC. Protein product: CASSQNNPGQGNYEQYF.

The chain's CDR3 is CASSYGDYGYTF. In DNA, the CDR3 is TGTGCCAGCAGTTATGGAGATTATGGCTACACCTTC. V is TRBV6-5 and J is TRBJ1-2; D remains ambiguous. V lost 3 bases and J lost 5, with 7 bases in between. CDR1 is MNHEY and CDR2 is SVGAGI in the germline V gene. The CDR3 has 12 residues.

The gene calls are TRBV7-9 and TRBJ1-1; tentatively, D is TRBD1 (5 bases). The CDR3 consists of 13 residues. V lost 10 bases and J lost 2, with 14 bases in between. Looked up from germline, CDR1 is SEHNR and CDR2 is FQNEAQ (reference sequence). The CDR3 region has the DNA TGTGCCAACTCGGACACCTTAAACACTGAAGCTTTCTTT. This encodes CANSDTLNTEAFF.

V usage is TRBV5-5 and J usage is TRBJ1-4; D unresolved. Trimming took 0 bases from V and 5 from J, leaving 8 bases between them. The CDR3 extends over 14 amino acids. CDR1 and CDR2 from the germline V gene are SGHKS and YYEKEE (reference sequence). The CDR3 sequence is CASSLGTGNEKLFF. Written as DNA, the CDR3 is TGTGCCAGCAGCTTGGGGACGGGGAATGAAAAACTGTTTTTT.

V gene TRBV27 combines with J gene TRBJ1-2; possible D gene TRBD1, 5 bases. V lost 5 bases, J lost 4 bases, and 14 bases lay in between. The CDR3 is made up of 14 amino acids. CDR1 and CDR2 (germline): MNHEY, SMNVEV (reference sequence). CDR3 residues: CASSPGASSYGYTF. In DNA, the CDR3 is TGTGCCAGCAGTCCTGGGGCTTCCTCCTATGGCTACACCTTC.

The chain uses TRBV19 and TRBJ2-5; the match to TRBD2 covers 9 bases. The CDR3 sequence is 18 residues long. The germline CDR1 and CDR2 sequences are LNHDA and SQIVND (reference sequence). The V segment lost 0 bases and the J segment 1 base; nucleotides outside the gene matches: 9. The CDR3 loop reads CASSIDRGAGGFQETQYF. For the CDR3, the DNA is TGTGCCAGTAGTATAGATCGGGGAGCGGGGGGCTTCCAAGAGACCCAGTACTTC.

The CDR3 reads CASTTGSNTEAFF. CDR3 nucleotides: TGTGCCAGCACGACAGGGAGTAATACTGAAGCTTTCTTT. The J gene is TRBJ1-1, the V gene TRBV6-6, with 7 bases aligning to TRBD1. The CDR3 runs to 13 residues. Germline V CDR1 and CDR2: MNHNY, SVGAGI (reference sequence). V lost 7 bases, J lost 5 bases, and 7 bases stayed unmatched.

Only a few counts were recorded for this clone. The CDR3 DNA sequence: TGTGCCAGCAGCTTAGGACATTCGAACACTGAAGCTTTCTTT. It specifies CASSLGHSNTEAFF. V and J are TRBV7-3 and TRBJ1-1; weak D call: TRBD1 (5 bases). CDR3 length: 14 residues. Trimming took off 2 bases at V and 1 base at J, with 8 bases between the two ends. Germline CDR1 is SGHTA and CDR2 is FQGTGA.

J is TRBJ1-2 and V is TRBV7-9, with 8 bases identical to TRBD1. The CDR3 has 14 amino acids. The germline V gene encodes CDR1 SEHNR and CDR2 FQNEAQ (reference sequence). Trimming cost V 5 bases and J 8 bases; bases outside gene matches: 10. The CDR3 loop is CASSARQGPGGYTF. DNA of the CDR3: TGTGCCAGCAGCGCAAGACAGGGGCCAGGCGGCTACACCTTC.

The genes are TRBV7-2 and TRBJ1-1; no firm D call. Germline V lookup: CDR1 SGHTA, CDR2 FQGNSA. V lost 5 bases and J 1 base, leaving 14 bases between the germline ends. The CDR3 has 15 amino acids. CDR3 coding DNA: TGTGCCAGCAGCACTTTGGTGAATCCGAACACTGAAGCTTTCTTT. Amino acids: CASSTLVNPNTEAFF.

This rearrangement joins TRBV10-3 to TRBJ1-1; D might be TRBD1 (6 bases). The CDR3 is 14 residues long. Germline CDR1 reads ENHRY; CDR2 reads SYGVKD. Trimming left V 4 bases short and J 6 bases short, with 15 bases between. The CDR3 is CAISGLAGEAEAFF. CDR3 DNA: TGTGCCATCAGTGGTCTGGCAGGGGAAGCTGAAGCTTTCTTT.

The genes are TRBV4-3 and TRBJ1-6; D not certain. Germline values: CDR1 LGHNA, CDR2 YSLEER. CDR3 size: 15 residues. Trimming took 1 base from V and 0 from J, leaving 4 bases between them. CDR3 loop: CASSQGSSYNSPLHF. The CDR3 DNA sequence: TGCGCCAGCAGCCAAGGGAGCTCCTATAATTCACCCCTCCACTTT.

This chain joins TRBV27 and TRBJ1-2; D possibly corresponds to TRBD1 (5 bases). Germline V gene lookup returns CDR1 MNHEY and CDR2 SMNVEV (reference sequence). The CDR3 runs to 14 residues. Deletions cut 3 bases from V and 7 bases from J, with 15 bases between. CDR3 region: CASSLTRAIAGYTF. The CDR3 nucleotides read TGTGCCAGCAGTTTGACCAGGGCAATTGCTGGCTACACCTTC.

This clone was detected once. This chain connects TRBV5-1 to TRBJ2-3; the D gene is possibly TRBD2 (6 bases). CDR3 length: 14 residues. Trimming removed 1 base from V and 4 bases from J, with 10 bases in between. Germline V CDR1 and CDR2: SGHRS, YFSETQ. CDR3 amino acids: CASSLTAGSDTQYF. The CDR3 coding sequence is TGCGCCAGCAGCTTGACAGCGGGTTCAGATACGCAGTATTTT.

CDR3 in amino acids: CASSSGQGGYQPQHF. Here the CDR3 DNA reads TGTGCCAGCAGCTCAGGACAGGGGGGGTATCAGCCCCAGCATTTT. The rearrangement uses TRBV5-5 and TRBJ1-5, with TRBD1 matching 10 bases. Unmatched junction bases numbered 5, after V lost 3 bases and J lost 5 bases. The CDR3 runs to 15 residues. Germline assignment: CDR1 SGHKS and CDR2 YYEKEE (reference sequence).

The genes are TRBV6-5 and TRBJ1-5, with 8 bases fitting TRBD1. Germline values: CDR1 MNHEY, CDR2 SVGAGI. V was clipped by 7 bases and J by 0 bases; unmatched bases: 5. CDR3 length: 15 residues. CDR3 sequence: CASNRDRNSNQPQHF. DNA for the CDR3: TGTGCCAGCAATAGGGACAGGAATAGCAATCAGCCCCAGCATTTT.

The gene calls are TRBV2 and TRBJ2-2, with a weak D call TRBD2 (6 bases). Per the germline V gene, CDR1 is SNHLY and CDR2 is FYNNEI. The ends were cut back, 5 bases at V and 6 bases at J, with 19 bases in the middle. This CDR3 comprises 16 residues. The CDR3 bases are TGTGCCAGCAGTAAAAGCCGATCGGGGGAGGCCGGGGAGCTGTTTTTT. It specifies CASSKSRSGEAGELFF.

The V and J genes are TRBV6-5 and TRBJ1-1; TRBD1 might be the D (5 bases). This CDR3 region has 14 residues. The V end was cut by 6 bases, the J end by 6 bases, with 17 bases between. Germline V gene lookup returns CDR1 MNHEY and CDR2 SVGAGI. CDR3 bases: TGTGCCAGCAGCCTTGAGGGGAGGACTTCTGAAGCTTTCTTT. Translating gives CASSLEGRTSEAFF.

V is TRBV5-5 and J is TRBJ2-2; no clear D gene. This CDR3 has 12 residues. The germline V gene encodes CDR1 SGHKS and CDR2 YYEKEE (reference sequence). Trimming shortened V by 2 bases and J by 8 bases, and 7 bases separated the two germline ends. DNA for the CDR3: TGTGCCAGCAGCTTACCGGTAGGGGAGCTGTTTTTT. It translates to CASSLPVGELFF.

The V gene is TRBV7-2, the J gene TRBJ1-5, with TRBD1 identical over 9 bases. Germline V gives CDR1 SGHTA, CDR2 FQGNSA. This CDR3 has 15 residues. V shed 6 bases and J 6 bases; nucleotides not matched to a gene: 9. CDR3 residues: CASSSITGGSQPQHF. CDR3 nucleotides: TGTGCCAGCAGTTCAATAACAGGGGGCAGTCAGCCCCAGCATTTT.

V is TRBV18 and J is TRBJ1-5; D is unresolved. The CDR3 runs 13 residues. Germline assignment: CDR1 KGHSH and CDR2 LQKENI. The V end was cut by 2 bases, the J end by 5 bases, with 7 bases between. CDR3 loop: CASSPNEHQPQHF. For the CDR3, the DNA is TGTGCCAGCTCACCAAACGAGCATCAGCCCCAGCATTTT.